This T cell receptor beta chain was observed in a study of T cell responses to AZD1222 COVID-19 vaccine. Study background: Second-dose intervals near 4 or 12 weeks were combined. Findings of the study overall: Among AZD1222 vaccinees, only six were seropositive at baseline. Targets within unmutated variant regions were reportedly found for nearly half of spike-specific TCRs. White British donors predominated, females outnumbered males, and clonal diversity was possibly underestimated.

To note about this clone: Its antigen is as yet unknown.

Germline values: CDR1 SGHTA, CDR2 FQGNSA. CDR3 size: 15 residues. J lost 0 bases, V lost 3 bases, and 5 bases had no gene match. TCRdb's copy holds only in-frame clones and misses some; the assay was immunoSEQ multiplex PCR. The profile shows 150,000 to 170,000 clones, 88% of them singletons. Sequencing was performed on peripheral blood, taken on day 0 of AZD1222 vaccination. The rearrangement links TRBV7-2 to TRBJ2-7, with TRBD1 identical over 7 bases. The sequence was collected from an adult in good health. The CDR3 bases are TGTGCCAGCAGCTTGAACAGGGGCAGCTCCTACGAGCAGTACTTC. This translates into CASSLNRGSSYEQYF.